This TCR beta chain was identified during a study of blood T cell repertoires in COVID-19. Across the whole study: T cells, B-cell-depleted T cells, or PBMCs provided the cDNA or gDNA that served as material.

The count of this clone is one. Per the study methods: It was from reference gene primer amplification that nucleated cell counts were estimated. Libraries were prepared by immunoSEQ multiplex PCR; TCRdb keeps only in-frame clonotypes and omits some of them. V and J calls and clone size come straight from that table; D and trimming were deduced from the DNA. In the table there are approximately 500,000 clones, roughly nine tenths of which are singletons. The CDR3 is made up of 14 amino acids. The germline gives CDR1 SQVTM, CDR2 ANQGSEA. Trimming removed 7 bases from V and 3 bases from J, with 16 bases in between.

The sequenced material came from peripheral blood. The chain joins TRBV29-1 to TRBJ2-1, with D perhaps TRBD1 (6 bases). This receptor was identified in a man aged 18 to 30 with COVID-19, enrolled during active disease. CDR3 nucleotide sequence: TGCAGCGCTCGGACCGGGACACACTACAATGAGCAGTTCTTC. Translating gives CSARTGTHYNEQFF.